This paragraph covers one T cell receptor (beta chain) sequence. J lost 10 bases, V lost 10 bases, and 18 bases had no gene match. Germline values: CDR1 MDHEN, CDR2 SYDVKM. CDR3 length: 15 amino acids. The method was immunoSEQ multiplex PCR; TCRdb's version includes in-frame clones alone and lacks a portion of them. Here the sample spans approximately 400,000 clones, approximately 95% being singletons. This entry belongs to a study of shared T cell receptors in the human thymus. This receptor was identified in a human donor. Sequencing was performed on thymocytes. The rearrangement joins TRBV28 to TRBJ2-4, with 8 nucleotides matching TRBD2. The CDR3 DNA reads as TGTGCCATCTCGGGGGGGATCGGCGGCCCAGGGATTCAGTACTTC. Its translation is CAISGGIGGPGIQYF.